Each of the 21 T cell receptor beta chains below was sequenced from the same sample in a study of identical twins. TCRdb re-analysed the 5' RACE reads in MiXCR, keeping a single row per CDR3 protein. The repertoire holds approximately 690,000 distinct CDR3 sequences, approximately 6% seen once, with roughly 2% in the top ten. The sample was naive T cells sorted from blood. The origin of the receptors is a man between 18 and 29 years old in good health.

This clonotype has only a few counts. V and J are TRBV12-3 or TRBV12-4 and TRBJ2-3; either TRBD1 or TRBD2 may supply D (7 bases each). There are 17 residues in the CDR3. V was pared by 5 bases and J by 0 bases, with 18 bases between. CDR3: CASSPRQGLKSTDTQYF. The CDR3 nucleotides are TGTGCCAGCAGTCCTCGACAGGGACTAAAAAGCACAGATACGCAGTATTTT.

This clonotype was counted only a few times. The rearrangement uses TRBV12-3 or TRBV12-4 and TRBJ2-5; D gene unclear. Deletions cut 6 bases from V and 5 bases from J, with 10 bases between. The CDR3 is 12 residues long. CDR3 nucleotides: TGTGCCAGCAGGGTGGGTCGGGAGACCCAGTACTTC. Protein: CASRVGRETQYF.

This clonotype was seen repeatedly, ten times or more. The rearrangement joins TRBV7-6 to TRBJ2-1; no clear D. Germline values: CDR1 SGHVS, CDR2 FNYEAQ. The V end was cut by 2 bases, the J end by 0 bases, with 8 bases between. This CDR3 comprises 15 residues. DNA of the CDR3: TGTGCCAGCAGCTTATGGGAAAGCTCCTACAATGAGCAGTTCTTC. Protein sequence: CASSLWESSYNEQFF.

This clonotype was seen at least ten times. V usage is TRBV5-1 and J usage is TRBJ1-1, with unresolved D. CDR1 is SGHRS, CDR2 YFSETQ, per germline. Trimming removed 4 bases at V and 0 bases at J, with 16 bases between. There are 16 residues in the CDR3. This chain's CDR3 is CASSPDGVRVNTEAFF. The CDR3 DNA follows: TGCGCCAGCAGCCCGGACGGGGTTAGGGTGAACACTGAAGCTTTCTTT.

There are a few counts of this clonotype. The chain recombines TRBV27 with TRBJ2-1; TRBD2 agrees at 8 bases. CDR1 is MNHEY and CDR2 is SMNVEV in the germline V gene (reference sequence). The CDR3 extends over 16 amino acids. V lost 3 bases, J lost 2 bases, and 6 bases stayed unmatched. The DNA of the CDR3 is TGTGCCAGCAGTTTCCAAACTAGCGGCGCCTACAATGAGCAGTTCTTC. Its protein is CASSFQTSGAYNEQFF.

The chain is built from TRBV5-1 and TRBJ2-1; the match to TRBD2 covers 7 bases. CDR1 and CDR2 from the germline V gene are SGHRS and YFSETQ. This CDR3 contains 13 residues. The V and J ends lost 5 bases and 10 bases, in that order; junction bases with no gene match: 9. CDR3 nucleotide sequence: TGCGCCAGCAGGGGGGGGTTCGGACTAGAGCAGTTCTTC. Its translation: CASRGGFGLEQFF.

A few counts support this clonotype. The chain couples TRBV10-3 to TRBJ1-2; D gene uncertain. Looked up from germline, CDR1 is ENHRY and CDR2 is SYGVKD. The CDR3 is made up of 13 amino acids. The V end lost 6 bases, the J end lost 4 bases, and 12 bases lay between the germline ends. CDR3 region: CAIREGPSYGYTF. The CDR3 DNA is TGTGCCATCAGGGAGGGCCCGAGCTATGGCTACACCTTC.

This clonotype has at least ten counts. The chain links TRBV19 to TRBJ2-6; 7 bases map to TRBD1. CDR3 length: 16 residues. Germline-derived CDR1 and CDR2 are LNHDA and SQIVND (reference sequence). With V trimmed by 1 base and J by 2 bases, 2 bases remained unmatched. In DNA form, the CDR3 reads TGTGCCAGTAGTATAGCGCAGGGGGCTGGGGCCAACGTCCTGACTTTC. This encodes CASSIAQGAGANVLTF.

This clonotype was found a few times. The rearrangement uses TRBV20-1 and TRBJ1-6; 7 nucleotides line up with TRBD1. CDR3 length: 14 residues. V lost 3 bases to trimming and J lost 3 bases; unmatched junction nucleotides: 2. Germline-derived CDR1 and CDR2 are DFQATT and SNEGSKA (reference sequence). The CDR3 protein is CSARGDSYNSPLHF. DNA for the CDR3: TGCAGTGCTAGGGGGGACAGCTATAATTCACCCCTCCACTTT.

A few counts support this clonotype. V is TRBV18 and J is TRBJ2-1; 10 nucleotides agree with TRBD2. The CDR3 runs to 18 residues. Germline CDR1 and CDR2: KGHSH and LQKENI. The V gene end was trimmed by 1 base and the J gene end by 5 bases; junction bases not matched to a gene: 11. Here the CDR3 reads CASSPLFGRTSGHNEQFF. In DNA, the CDR3 is TGTGCCAGCTCACCACTTTTCGGTCGGACTAGCGGCCACAATGAGCAGTTCTTC. The full variable domain, its missing parts supplied by reference TRBV18 and TRBJ2-1, is NAGVMQNPRHLVRRRGQEARLRCSPMKGHSHVYWYRQLPEEGLKFMVYLQKENIIDESGMPKERFSAEFPKEGPSILRIQQVVRGDSAAYFCASSPLFGRTSGHNEQFFGPGTRLTVL.

The sample holds many counts of this clonotype. The chain has TRBV7-9 and TRBJ2-3; 11 bases are shared with TRBD1. The CDR3 runs 15 residues. From germline, CDR1 is SEHNR and CDR2 FQNEAQ (reference sequence). V dropped 7 bases and J dropped 6; count of bases not matched to a gene: 9. The DNA of the CDR3 is TGTGCCAGCACCATCGGACAGGGGGCGTCCGATACGCAGTATTTT. Translation gives CASTIGQGASDTQYF.

The chain joins TRBV7-9 to TRBJ1-2, with 7 bases that match TRBD1. Trimming removed 4 bases from V and 3 bases from J; junction bases left unmatched: 8. The CDR3 covers 15 residues. Per germline, CDR1 SEHNR and CDR2 FQNEAQ (reference sequence). The CDR3, as DNA: TGTGCCAGCAGCTCCGAGACAGGGTGGGACTATGGCTACACCTTC. It is translated as CASSSETGWDYGYTF.

This chain joins TRBV20-1 and TRBJ2-5; the D gene is possibly TRBD2 (5 bases). In germline, CDR1 is DFQATT, CDR2 SNEGSKA (reference sequence). V gave up 6 bases and J gave up 6 bases, with 14 bases separating them. This CDR3 comprises 12 residues. CDR3 sequence reads: CSAQISVKTQYF. CDR3 nucleotide sequence: TGCAGTGCCCAGATTAGCGTCAAGACCCAGTACTTC.

This clonotype was seen ten or more times. The chain uses TRBV12-3 or TRBV12-4 and TRBJ2-1; maybe TRBD2 (5 bases). Trimming took 4 bases from V and 9 from J, leaving 10 bases between them. The CDR3 has 12 amino acids. The chain's CDR3 is CASSSGLGEQFF. CDR3 nucleotide sequence: TGTGCCAGCAGTTCTGGACTCGGTGAGCAGTTCTTC.

This clonotype was detected many times. The chain recombines TRBV24-1 with TRBJ2-1; D remains ambiguous. Deletions cut 4 bases from V and 9 bases from J, with 9 bases between. The CDR3 has 12 residues. Germline CDR1 reads KGHDR; CDR2 reads SFDVKD. CDR3 nucleotides: TGTGCCACCAGTGACCCGGAAACTGAGCAGTTCTTC. Its translation: CATSDPETEQFF.

This clonotype was picked up a small number of times. V gene TRBV4-1 combines with J gene TRBJ1-2; D not resolved. Trimming pared 0 bases from V and 9 bases from J, leaving 8 bases between. The germline gives CDR1 MGHRA, CDR2 YSYEKL. CDR3 length equals 12 residues. The CDR3 is CASSQDYRSYTF. CDR3 DNA sequence: TGCGCCAGCAGCCAAGACTATAGGAGCTACACCTTC.

The V call is TRBV25-1, the J call TRBJ2-3, with 7 positions matching TRBD1. V shed 5 bases, J shed 6 bases, and the junction held 8 bases outside the gene matches. CDR3 length: 14 residues. Germline V lookup: CDR1 MGHDK, CDR2 SYGVNS. This CDR3 is CASSQQQGSDTQYF. CDR3 nucleotide sequence: TGTGCCAGCAGTCAACAACAGGGGTCCGATACGCAGTATTTT.

In this sample, this clonotype turned up a few times. The chain uses TRBV20-1 and TRBJ2-1; no firm D call. The germline gives CDR1 DFQATT, CDR2 SNEGSKA (reference sequence). Trimming left V 0 bases short and J 9 bases short, with 15 bases between. The CDR3 spans 14 residues. The CDR3 sequence is CSARDPARVGEQFF. The CDR3, as DNA: TGCAGTGCTAGAGATCCAGCGAGAGTCGGTGAGCAGTTCTTC.

This clonotype was seen repeatedly, ten times or more. J is TRBJ2-2 and V is TRBV27, with 11 nucleotides matching TRBD2. Unmatched junction bases numbered 7, after V lost 7 bases and J lost 3 bases. The CDR3 is 16 amino acids. Germline values: CDR1 MNHEY, CDR2 SMNVEV (reference sequence). The CDR3 sequence: CASMASGRTDTGELFF. For the CDR3, the DNA is TGTGCCAGCATGGCTAGCGGGAGGACGGACACCGGGGAGCTGTTTTTT.

Only a few counts were recorded for this clonotype. The chain employs TRBV5-1 and TRBJ1-2; D might be TRBD1 (6 bases). V lost 5 bases, J lost 7 bases, and 15 bases lay in between. Looked up from germline, CDR1 is SGHRS and CDR2 is YFSETQ. The CDR3 extends over 13 amino acids. In DNA form, the CDR3 reads TGCGCCAGCAGTGGAGGGGGGGGCTCTGGCTACACCTTC. Translating gives CASSGGGGSGYTF.

The chain has TRBV6-5 and TRBJ2-1, with 12 bases identical to TRBD2. Looked up from germline, CDR1 is MNHEY and CDR2 is SVGAGI. The trim removed 2 bases at V and 8 bases at J, leaving 7 bases unmatched. The CDR3 consists of 16 residues. In DNA, the CDR3 is TGTGCCAGCAGTTACCGACTAGCGGGAGATGTCGATGAGCAGTTCTTC. The encoded protein is CASSYRLAGDVDEQFF.